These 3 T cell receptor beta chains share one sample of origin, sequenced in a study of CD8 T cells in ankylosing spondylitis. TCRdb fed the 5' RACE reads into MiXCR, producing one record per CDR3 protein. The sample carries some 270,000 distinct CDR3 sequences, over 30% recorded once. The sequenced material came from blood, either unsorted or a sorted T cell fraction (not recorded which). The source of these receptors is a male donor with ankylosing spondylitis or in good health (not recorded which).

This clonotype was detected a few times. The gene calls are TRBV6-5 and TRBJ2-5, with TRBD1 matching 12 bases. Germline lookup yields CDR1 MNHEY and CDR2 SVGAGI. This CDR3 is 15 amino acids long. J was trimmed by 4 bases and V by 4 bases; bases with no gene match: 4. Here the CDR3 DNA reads TGTGCCAGCAGTTTCGGGACAGGGGGCCCAGAGACCCAGTACTTC. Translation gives CASSFGTGGPETQYF.

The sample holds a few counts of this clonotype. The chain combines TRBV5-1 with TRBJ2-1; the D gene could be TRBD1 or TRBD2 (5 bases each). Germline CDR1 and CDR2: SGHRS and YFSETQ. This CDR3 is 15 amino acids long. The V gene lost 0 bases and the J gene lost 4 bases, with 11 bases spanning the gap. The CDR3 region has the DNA TGCGCCAGCAGCTTGGGTGGGACCACGTACAATGAGCAGTTCTTC. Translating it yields CASSLGGTTYNEQFF.

The CDR3 protein is CASSQGGGYEQYF. The CDR3 DNA follows: TGCGCCAGCAGCCAAGGCGGCGGGTACGAGCAGTACTTC. V is TRBV4-1 and J is TRBJ2-7; perhaps TRBD2 as D (5 bases). CDR3 length: 13 amino acids. In germline, CDR1 is MGHRA, CDR2 YSYEKL. Trimming took 1 base from V and 4 from J, leaving 8 bases between them.